This entry lists 6 T cell receptor beta chains sequenced from one sample in a study of Ad26.COV2.S vaccination and SARS-CoV-2 variants. Libraries were prepared by immunoSEQ multiplex PCR; TCRdb keeps only in-frame clonotypes and omits some of them. The data contain a few hundred thousand clones, about 88% of them singletons. Treatment specified: roughly 19 received Ad26.COV2.S at low or high dose, single or two shots; roughly 5 received placebo; per-sample allocation not given. After the first vaccine or placebo injection, samples were drawn on day 63. The material was peripheral blood, obtained in a trial of Ad26.COV2.S vaccine versus placebo. These receptor sequences come from a person between 18 and 59 years old who received the Ad26.COV2.S COVID-19 vaccine or a placebo.

Notes on this clone: Distinct nucleotide sequences in the sample also encode this CDR3. The CDR3 bases are TGTGCCAGCAGTCTTATAAGCAATGAGCAGTTCTTC. It codes for CASSLISNEQFF. The genes are TRBV11-2 and TRBJ2-1; D is unresolved. The CDR3 consists of 12 residues. The V end lost 6 bases, the J end lost 6 bases, and 9 bases lay between the germline ends. Germline V gene lookup returns CDR1 SGHAT and CDR2 FQNNGV.

Comment on this clone: The same CDR3 arises from other DNA sequences in this sample as well. The chain is built from TRBV29-1 and TRBJ1-1, with D maybe TRBD1 (6 bases). The CDR3 length is 12 residues. The V end lost 2 bases, the J end lost 5 bases, and 9 bases lay between the germline ends. The germline gives CDR1 SQVTM, CDR2 ANQGSEA. The CDR3 sequence is CSVERGRTEAFF. The CDR3 nucleotides are TGCAGCGTTGAAAGGGGGAGGACTGAAGCTTTCTTT.

This clone was recorded once. This chain connects TRBV6-4 to TRBJ2-5, with D possibly TRBD1 on 7 matching bases. The germline CDR1 and CDR2 sequences are MRHNA and SNTAGT. The CDR3 spans 16 residues. With 8 bases removed from V and 5 bases from J, the gap between germline ends came to 24 bases. The CDR3, as DNA: TGTGCCAGCGCGGGAACTGAACAGGGGTACGGGGAGACCCAGTACTTC. Amino acids: CASAGTEQGYGETQYF.

This clone has only one observation. This chain uses TRBV18 with TRBJ2-2, with unresolved D. Germline V lookup: CDR1 KGHSH, CDR2 LQKENI. Trimming pared 3 bases from V and 1 base from J, leaving 6 bases between. This CDR3 is 14 amino acids long. The CDR3 here is CASSPNRNTGELFF. In DNA form, the CDR3 reads TGTGCCAGCTCACCCAACAGGAACACCGGGGAGCTGTTTTTT.

The chain employs TRBV29-1 and TRBJ1-1; D gene ambiguous. CDR1 and CDR2 (germline): SQVTM, ANQGSEA. The CDR3 covers 13 residues. Trimming took 4 bases from V and 0 from J, leaving 9 bases between them. The CDR3, as DNA: TGCAGCGTTGGTCAGGCTATGAACACTGAAGCTTTCTTT. It is translated as CSVGQAMNTEAFF.

Regarding this clone: In the same sample, other DNA sequences code for this CDR3. V usage is TRBV5-4 and J usage is TRBJ2-7, with 7 bases lining up with TRBD1. Germline V gene sequence: CDR1 SGHNT, CDR2 YYREEE (reference sequence). Trimming cost V 0 bases and J 4 bases; bases outside gene matches: 4. The CDR3 is made up of 14 amino acids. As DNA, the CDR3 is TGTGCCAGCAGCTTGGACAGGGGAAGTTACGAGCAGTACTTC. It translates to CASSLDRGSYEQYF. Full variable domain (outside the CDR3, taken from reference TRBV5-4 and TRBJ2-7): ETGVTQSPTHLIKTRGQQVTLRCSSQSGHNTVSWYQQALGQGPQFIFQYYREEENGRGNFPPRFSGLQFPNYSSELNVNALELDDSALYLCASSLDRGSYEQYFGPGTRLTVT.